These T cell receptor beta chains were read from a single sample in a study of cytomegalovirus exposure and HLA in healthy donors. Using immunoSEQ multiplex PCR, the repertoire was profiled, and TCRdb retains in-frame clones only, with some absent. The sample lists over 100,000 clones; around three quarters were seen once. The specimen sequenced was PBMCs. These receptors came from a woman aged 30 to 39 in good health and CMV-seropositive. The CDR3 runs from the conserved cysteine through the conserved F or W. Each record gives: J gene, clone size, V gene, CDR3 length, D gene, CDR3 DNA, CDR3 protein. A D gene is named only where the DNA matches it firmly. Clone size is given for some rows only: seen once, a few or many times, or a class if the clone is expanded.

j_gene: TRBJ2-5; abundance: NA; v_gene: TRBV7-9; len: 16; d_gene: TRBD2; CDR3nt: TGTTCCAGCAGCGACCGACTAGCGGGGGGGGGAGGGACCCAGTACTTC; CDR3aa: CSSSDRLAGGGGTQYF
j_gene: TRBJ1-1; abundance: NA; v_gene: TRBV6-1; len: 15; d_gene: NA; CDR3nt: TGTGCCAGCAGTTCGTTGGGGCAGGGGAACACTGAAGCTTTCTTT; CDR3aa: CASSSLGQGNTEAFF
j_gene: TRBJ2-2; abundance: few; v_gene: TRBV10-3; len: 17; d_gene: NA; CDR3nt: TGTGCCATCAGTGAGTCCTTAGGGGGGGCGAACACCGGGGAGCTGTTTTTT; CDR3aa: CAISESLGGANTGELFF
j_gene: TRBJ2-1; abundance: NA; v_gene: TRBV7-7; len: 13; d_gene: TRBD2; CDR3nt: TGTGCCAGCAGCTTCGGGGCGGGGGATGAGCAGTTCTTC; CDR3aa: CASSFGAGDEQFF
j_gene: TRBJ2-2; abundance: NA; v_gene: TRBV5-1; len: 13; d_gene: NA; CDR3nt: TGCGCCAGCAGCTCAGGGAACACCGGGGAGCTGTTTTTT; CDR3aa: CASSSGNTGELFF
j_gene: TRBJ2-5; abundance: NA; v_gene: TRBV7-7; len: 15; d_gene: TRBD2; CDR3nt: TGTGCCAGCAGCCCCCGGCATAGCGGGCAAGAGACCCAGTACTTC; CDR3aa: CASSPRHSGQETQYF
j_gene: TRBJ2-7; abundance: NA; v_gene: TRBV10-3; len: 13; d_gene: TRBD1; CDR3nt: TGTGCCACCAGGACAGGGGGGACCTACGAGCAGTACTTC; CDR3aa: CATRTGGTYEQYF
j_gene: TRBJ2-2; abundance: once; v_gene: TRBV14; len: 15; d_gene: TRBD1; CDR3nt: TGTGCCAGCAGCGCCGGGACAGGGGGACTCGGGGAGCTGTTTTTT; CDR3aa: CASSAGTGGLGELFF
j_gene: TRBJ2-1; abundance: NA; v_gene: TRBV5-1; len: 16; d_gene: TRBD2; CDR3nt: TGCGCCAGCAGCGTGACTAGCGGGGGGGACTACAATGAGCAGTTCTTC; CDR3aa: CASSVTSGGDYNEQFF
j_gene: TRBJ2-1; abundance: NA; v_gene: TRBV4-2; len: 13; d_gene: NA; CDR3nt: TGTGCCAGCAGCCAAGATTTAATAGTTGGGCAGTTCTTC; CDR3aa: CASSQDLIVGQFF
j_gene: TRBJ2-7; abundance: NA; v_gene: TRBV5-1; len: 15; d_gene: NA; CDR3nt: TGCGCCAGCAGCTTGGTAGCTGGCAGGGGTGGGGAGCAGTACTTC; CDR3aa: CASSLVAGRGGEQYF
j_gene: TRBJ2-7; abundance: NA; v_gene: TRBV6-5; len: 14; d_gene: TRBD2; CDR3nt: TGTGCCAGCAGACCCAGGGACCCGGGGGGCGAGCAGTACTTC; CDR3aa: CASRPRDPGGEQYF
j_gene: TRBJ1-1; abundance: NA; v_gene: TRBV29-1; len: 12; d_gene: NA; CDR3nt: TGCAGCGCCACGGGGGGGAACACTGAAGCTTTCTTT; CDR3aa: CSATGGNTEAFF
j_gene: TRBJ1-1; abundance: few; v_gene: TRBV7-2; len: 13; d_gene: NA; CDR3nt: TGTGCCAGCAGCTCTGCGTCGGGCACTGAAGCTTTCTTT; CDR3aa: CASSSASGTEAFF
j_gene: TRBJ1-2; abundance: NA; v_gene: TRBV28; len: 14; d_gene: NA; CDR3nt: TGTGCCAGCAGCCCCCAGGGGATCTTCTATGGCTACACCTTC; CDR3aa: CASSPQGIFYGYTF
j_gene: TRBJ1-1; abundance: NA; v_gene: TRBV5-1; len: 16; d_gene: TRBD1; CDR3nt: TGCGCCAGCAGCTTGGTGACAGGGGCAATGAACACTGAAGCTTTCTTT; CDR3aa: CASSLVTGAMNTEAFF
j_gene: TRBJ1-3; abundance: NA; v_gene: TRBV7-2; len: 14; d_gene: NA; CDR3nt: TGTGCCAGCAGAAGCACCCGCTCTGGAAACACCATATATTTT; CDR3aa: CASRSTRSGNTIYF
j_gene: TRBJ2-1; abundance: NA; v_gene: TRBV14; len: 15; d_gene: NA; CDR3nt: TGTGCCAGCAGCCAGAGGGGGAGCTCCTACAATGAGCAGTTCTTC; CDR3aa: CASSQRGSSYNEQFF